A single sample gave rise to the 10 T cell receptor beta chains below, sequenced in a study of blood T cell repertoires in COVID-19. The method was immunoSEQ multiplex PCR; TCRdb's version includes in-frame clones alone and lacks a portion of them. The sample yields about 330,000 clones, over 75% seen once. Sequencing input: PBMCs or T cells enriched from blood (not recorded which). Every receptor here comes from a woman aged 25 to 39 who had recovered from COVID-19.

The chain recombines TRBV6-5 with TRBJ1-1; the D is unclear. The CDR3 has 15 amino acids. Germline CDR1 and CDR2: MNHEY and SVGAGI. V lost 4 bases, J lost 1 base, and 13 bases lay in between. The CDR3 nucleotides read TGTGCCAGCAGTTCCCAATTCACAACGAACACTGAAGCTTTCTTT. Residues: CASSSQFTTNTEAFF.

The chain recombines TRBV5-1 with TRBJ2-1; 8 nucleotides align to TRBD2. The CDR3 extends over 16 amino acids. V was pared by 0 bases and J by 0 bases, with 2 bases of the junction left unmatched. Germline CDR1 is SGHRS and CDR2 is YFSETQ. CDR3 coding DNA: TGCGCCAGCAGCTTGGGCGGGGGGAGCTCCTACAATGAGCAGTTCTTC. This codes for CASSLGGGSSYNEQFF.

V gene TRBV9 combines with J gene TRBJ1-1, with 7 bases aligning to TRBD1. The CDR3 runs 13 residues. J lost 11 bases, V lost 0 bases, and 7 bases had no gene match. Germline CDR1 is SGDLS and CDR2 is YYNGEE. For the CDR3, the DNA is TGTGCCAGCAGCGTAGACAGGGGCACCCAGGCTTTCTTT. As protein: CASSVDRGTQAFF.

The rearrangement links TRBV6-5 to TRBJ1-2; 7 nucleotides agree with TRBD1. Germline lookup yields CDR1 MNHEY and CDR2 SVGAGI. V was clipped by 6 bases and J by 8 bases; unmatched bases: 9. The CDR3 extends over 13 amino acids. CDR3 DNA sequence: TGTGCCAGCAGCCACCCCCCGACAGGGGGCTACACCTTC. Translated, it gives CASSHPPTGGYTF.

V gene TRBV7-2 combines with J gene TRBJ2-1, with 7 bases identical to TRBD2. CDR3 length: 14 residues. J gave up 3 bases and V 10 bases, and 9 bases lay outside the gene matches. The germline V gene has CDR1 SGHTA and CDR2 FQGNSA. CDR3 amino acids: CATSTGTIYNEQFF. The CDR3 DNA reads TGTGCCACCTCAACCGGGACTATCTACAATGAGCAGTTCTTC.

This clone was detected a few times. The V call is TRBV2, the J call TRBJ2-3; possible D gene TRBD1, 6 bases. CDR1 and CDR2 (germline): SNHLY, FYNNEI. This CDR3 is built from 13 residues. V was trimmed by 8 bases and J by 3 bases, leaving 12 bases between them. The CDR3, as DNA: TGTGCCAGCGATACTCAGGGGACAGATACGCAGTATTTT. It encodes CASDTQGTDTQYF.

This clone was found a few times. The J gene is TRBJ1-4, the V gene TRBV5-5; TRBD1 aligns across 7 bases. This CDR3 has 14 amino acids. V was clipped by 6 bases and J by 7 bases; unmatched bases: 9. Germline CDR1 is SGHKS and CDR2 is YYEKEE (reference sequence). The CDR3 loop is CASNLGTEGEKLFF. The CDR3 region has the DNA TGTGCCAGCAACTTAGGGACAGAGGGTGAAAAACTGTTTTTT.

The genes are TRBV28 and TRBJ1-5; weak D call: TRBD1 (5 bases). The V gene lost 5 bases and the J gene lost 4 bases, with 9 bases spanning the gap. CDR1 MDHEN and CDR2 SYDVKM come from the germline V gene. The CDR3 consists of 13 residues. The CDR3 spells CASSQDTNQPQHF. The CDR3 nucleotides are TGTGCCAGCAGTCAGGACACGAATCAGCCCCAGCATTTT.

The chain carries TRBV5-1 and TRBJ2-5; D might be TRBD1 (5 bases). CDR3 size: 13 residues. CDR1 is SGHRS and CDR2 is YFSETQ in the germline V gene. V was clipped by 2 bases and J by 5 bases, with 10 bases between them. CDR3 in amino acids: CASSLGVSETQYF. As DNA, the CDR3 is TGCGCCAGCAGCTTAGGGGTTTCGGAGACCCAGTACTTC.

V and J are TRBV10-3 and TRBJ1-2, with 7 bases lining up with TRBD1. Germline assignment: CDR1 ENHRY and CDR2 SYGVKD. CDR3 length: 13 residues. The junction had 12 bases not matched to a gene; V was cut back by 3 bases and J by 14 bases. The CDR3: CAISDFKAAGGTF. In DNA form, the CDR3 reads TGTGCCATCAGTGATTTCAAGGCGGCAGGGGGAACCTTC.